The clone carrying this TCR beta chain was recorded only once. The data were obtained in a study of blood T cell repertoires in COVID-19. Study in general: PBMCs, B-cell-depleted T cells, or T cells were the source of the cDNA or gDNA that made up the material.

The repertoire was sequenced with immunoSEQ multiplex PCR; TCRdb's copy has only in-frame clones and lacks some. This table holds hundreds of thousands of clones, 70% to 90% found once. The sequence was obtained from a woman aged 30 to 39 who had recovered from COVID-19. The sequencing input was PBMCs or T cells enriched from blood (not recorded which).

In DNA, the CDR3 is TGCGCCAGCAGCCGTCCGCGGGGGGTTGAAGATACGCAGTATTTT. It encodes CASSRPRGVEDTQYF. J is TRBJ2-3 and V is TRBV4-1, with 8 bases aligning to TRBD2. The CDR3 runs 15 residues. Germline CDR1 is MGHRA and CDR2 is YSYEKL. Unmatched junction bases numbered 8, after V lost 4 bases and J lost 5 bases.